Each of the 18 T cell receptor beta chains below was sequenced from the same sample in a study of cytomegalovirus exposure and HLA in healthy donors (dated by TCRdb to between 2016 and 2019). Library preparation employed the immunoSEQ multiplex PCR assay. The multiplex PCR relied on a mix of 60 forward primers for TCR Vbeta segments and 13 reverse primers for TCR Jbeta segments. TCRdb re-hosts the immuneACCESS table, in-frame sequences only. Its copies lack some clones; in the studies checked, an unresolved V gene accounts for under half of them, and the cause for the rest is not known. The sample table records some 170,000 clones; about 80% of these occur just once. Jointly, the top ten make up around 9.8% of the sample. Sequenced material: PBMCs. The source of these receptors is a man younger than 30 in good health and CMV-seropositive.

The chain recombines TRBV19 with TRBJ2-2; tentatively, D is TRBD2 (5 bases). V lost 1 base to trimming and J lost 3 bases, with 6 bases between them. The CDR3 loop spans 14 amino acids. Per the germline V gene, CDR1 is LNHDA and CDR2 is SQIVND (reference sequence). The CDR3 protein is CASSIAADTGELFF. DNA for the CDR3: TGTGCCAGTAGTATAGCAGCGGACACCGGGGAGCTGTTTTTT.

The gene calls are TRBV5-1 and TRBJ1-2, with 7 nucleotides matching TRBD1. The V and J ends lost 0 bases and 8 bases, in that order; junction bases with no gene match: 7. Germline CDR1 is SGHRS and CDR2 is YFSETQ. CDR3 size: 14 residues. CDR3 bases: TGCGCCAGCAGCTTGGAAAGGGGGCTTTCGGGCTACACCTTC. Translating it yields CASSLERGLSGYTF.

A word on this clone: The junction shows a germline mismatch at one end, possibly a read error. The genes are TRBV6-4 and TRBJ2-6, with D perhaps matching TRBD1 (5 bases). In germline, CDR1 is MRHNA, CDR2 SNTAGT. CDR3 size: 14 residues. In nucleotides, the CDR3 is TGTGCCAGCAGTGGAACCTCTGGGGCCAACGGCCTGACTTTC. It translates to CASSGTSGANGLTF.

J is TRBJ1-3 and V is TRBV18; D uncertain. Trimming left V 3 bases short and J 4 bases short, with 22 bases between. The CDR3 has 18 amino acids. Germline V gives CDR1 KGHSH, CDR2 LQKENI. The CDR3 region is CASSPSTSGSYGGNTIYF. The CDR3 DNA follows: TGTGCCAGCTCACCCTCAACATCCGGGAGCTATGGAGGAAACACCATATATTTT. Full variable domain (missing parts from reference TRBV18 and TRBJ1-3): NAGVMQNPRHLVRRRGQEARLRCSPMKGHSHVYWYRQLPEEGLKFMVYLQKENIIDESGMPKERFSAEFPKEGPSILRIQQVVRGDSAAYFCASSPSTSGSYGGNTIYFGEGSWLTVV.

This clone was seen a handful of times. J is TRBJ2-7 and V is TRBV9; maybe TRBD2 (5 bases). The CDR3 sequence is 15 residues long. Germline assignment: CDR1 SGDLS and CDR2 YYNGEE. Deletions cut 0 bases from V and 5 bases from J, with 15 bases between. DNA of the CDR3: TGTGCCAGCAGCGTAGGCCCGGGATCTGACCACGAGCAGTACTTC. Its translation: CASSVGPGSDHEQYF. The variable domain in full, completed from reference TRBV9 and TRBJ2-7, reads DSGVTQTPKHLITATGQRVTLRCSPRSGDLSVYWYQQSLDQGLQFLIQYYNGEERAKGNILERFSAQQFPDLHSELNLSSLELGDSALYFCASSVGPGSDHEQYFGPGTRLTVT.

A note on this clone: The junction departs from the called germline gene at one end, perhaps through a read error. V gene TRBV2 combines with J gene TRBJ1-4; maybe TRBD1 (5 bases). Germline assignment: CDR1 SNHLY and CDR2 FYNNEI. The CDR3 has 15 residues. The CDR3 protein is CATSTNQGIGEKLFF. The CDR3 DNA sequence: TGTGCCACCAGTACCAACCAGGGAATCGGAGAAAAACTGTTTTTT.

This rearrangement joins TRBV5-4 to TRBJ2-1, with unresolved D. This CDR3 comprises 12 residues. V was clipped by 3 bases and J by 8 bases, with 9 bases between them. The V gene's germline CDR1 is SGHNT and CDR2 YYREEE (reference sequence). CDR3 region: CASSSVGYEQFF. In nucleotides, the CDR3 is TGTGCCAGCAGCTCCGTGGGCTATGAGCAGTTCTTC.

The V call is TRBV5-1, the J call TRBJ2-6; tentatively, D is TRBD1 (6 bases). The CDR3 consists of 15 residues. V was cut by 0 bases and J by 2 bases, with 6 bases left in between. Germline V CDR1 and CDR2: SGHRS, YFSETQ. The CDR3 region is CASSLEGAGANVLTF. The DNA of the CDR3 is TGCGCCAGCAGCTTGGAGGGGGCTGGGGCCAACGTCCTGACTTTC.

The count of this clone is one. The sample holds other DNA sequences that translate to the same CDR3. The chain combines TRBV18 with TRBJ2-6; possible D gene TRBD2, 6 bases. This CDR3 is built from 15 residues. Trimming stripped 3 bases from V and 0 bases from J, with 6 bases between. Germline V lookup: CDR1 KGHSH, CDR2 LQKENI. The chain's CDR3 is CASSPGGSGANVLTF. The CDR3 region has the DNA TGTGCCAGCTCACCGGGGGGCTCTGGGGCCAACGTCCTGACTTTC. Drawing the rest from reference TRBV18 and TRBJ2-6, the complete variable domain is NAGVMQNPRHLVRRRGQEARLRCSPMKGHSHVYWYRQLPEEGLKFMVYLQKENIIDESGMPKERFSAEFPKEGPSILRIQQVVRGDSAAYFCASSPGGSGANVLTFGAGSRLTVL.

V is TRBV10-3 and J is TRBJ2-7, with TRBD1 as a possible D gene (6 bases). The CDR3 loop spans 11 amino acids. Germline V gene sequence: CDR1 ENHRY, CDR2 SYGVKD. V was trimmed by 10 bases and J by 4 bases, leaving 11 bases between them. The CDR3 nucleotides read TGTGCCACGTGGACAGAGTACGAGCAGTACTTC. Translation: CATWTEYEQYF.

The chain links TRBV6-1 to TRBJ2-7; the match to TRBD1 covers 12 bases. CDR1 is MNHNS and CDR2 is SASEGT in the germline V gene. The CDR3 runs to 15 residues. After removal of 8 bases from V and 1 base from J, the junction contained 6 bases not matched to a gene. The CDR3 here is CASERDRGLSYEQYF. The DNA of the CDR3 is TGTGCCAGCGAAAGGGACAGGGGGCTATCCTACGAGCAGTACTTC.

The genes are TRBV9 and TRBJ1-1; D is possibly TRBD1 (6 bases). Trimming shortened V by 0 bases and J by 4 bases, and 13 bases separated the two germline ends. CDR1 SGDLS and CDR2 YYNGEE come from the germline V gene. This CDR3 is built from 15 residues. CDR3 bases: TGTGCCAGCAGCGTAGCACAAGGACAGATCACTGAAGCTTTCTTT. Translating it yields CASSVAQGQITEAFF.

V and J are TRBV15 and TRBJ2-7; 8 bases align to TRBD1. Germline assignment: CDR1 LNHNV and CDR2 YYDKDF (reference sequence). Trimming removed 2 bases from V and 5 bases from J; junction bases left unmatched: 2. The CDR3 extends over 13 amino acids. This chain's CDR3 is CATSRQGANEQYF. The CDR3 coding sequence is TGTGCCACCAGCAGACAGGGGGCTAACGAGCAGTACTTC.

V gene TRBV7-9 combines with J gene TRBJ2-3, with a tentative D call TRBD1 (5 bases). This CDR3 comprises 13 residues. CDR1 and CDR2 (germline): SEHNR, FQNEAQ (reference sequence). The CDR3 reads CSCPGRVLDTQYF. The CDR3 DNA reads TGTTCCTGCCCCGGCAGGGTCCTAGATACGCAGTATTTT.

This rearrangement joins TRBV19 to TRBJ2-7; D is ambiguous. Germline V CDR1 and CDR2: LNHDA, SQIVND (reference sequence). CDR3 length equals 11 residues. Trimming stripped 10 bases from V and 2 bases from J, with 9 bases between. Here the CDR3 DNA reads TGTGCCACTTCGGGTCCCTACGAGCAGTACTTC. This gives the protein CATSGPYEQYF.

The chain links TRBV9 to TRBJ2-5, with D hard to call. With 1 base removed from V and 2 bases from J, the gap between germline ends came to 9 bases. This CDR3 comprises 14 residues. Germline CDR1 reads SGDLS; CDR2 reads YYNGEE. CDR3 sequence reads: CASSVSTVQETQYF. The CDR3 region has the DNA TGTGCCAGCAGCGTATCAACAGTACAAGAGACCCAGTACTTC.

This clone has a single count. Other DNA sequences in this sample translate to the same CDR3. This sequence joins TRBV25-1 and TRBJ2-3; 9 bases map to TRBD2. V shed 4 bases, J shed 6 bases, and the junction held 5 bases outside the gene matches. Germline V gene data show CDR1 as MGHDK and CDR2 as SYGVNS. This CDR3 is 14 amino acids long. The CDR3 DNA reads TGTGCCAGCAGTGCGGCGGGAGGGCAGGATACGCAGTATTTT. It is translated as CASSAAGGQDTQYF.

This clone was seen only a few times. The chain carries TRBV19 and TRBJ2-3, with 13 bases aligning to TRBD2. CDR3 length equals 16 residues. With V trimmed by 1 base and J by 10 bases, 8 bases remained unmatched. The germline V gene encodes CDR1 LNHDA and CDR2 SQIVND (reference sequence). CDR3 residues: CASSIGFTSGGGPQYF. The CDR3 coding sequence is TGTGCCAGTAGTATAGGATTCACTAGCGGGGGGGGCCCGCAGTATTTT. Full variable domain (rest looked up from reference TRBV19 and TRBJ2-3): DGGITQSPKYLFRKEGQNVTLSCEQNLNHDAMYWYRQDPGQGLRLIYYSQIVNDFQKGDIAEGYSVSREKKESFPLTVTSAQKNPTAFYLCASSIGFTSGGGPQYFGPGTRLTVL.